This T cell receptor (beta chain) stems from a study of neurological immune-mediated disorders. Study-wide results and limits: Levels of TCR clonal expansion peaked in HTLV-1-associated myelopathy and reached their lowest in multiple sclerosis, under those of healthy controls. No CDR3 amino acid sequences recurred among expanded clones across subjects, suggesting private repertoires in all groups. The multiple sclerosis repertoire cluster was not associated with any clinical or MRI feature.

TCRdb re-called the 5' RACE reads with MiXCR, one entry per CDR3 protein. The sample holds approximately 86,000 distinct CDR3 sequences; around 2.6% are singletons and the top ten take more than 0.95%. The CDR3 sequence is 13 residues long. Per the germline V gene, CDR1 is SGHRS and CDR2 is YFSETQ. Trimming left V 5 bases short and J 6 bases short, with 11 bases between. This clonotype was counted at least ten times. Its antigen remains unknown. V and J are TRBV5-1 and TRBJ2-2; the D is unclear. Sequencing was done on a sample of PBMCs. This sequence originates from a woman aged 30 to 39 with multiple sclerosis. This CDR3 is CASSFQAPGELFF. The CDR3 DNA reads TGCGCCAGCAGTTTTCAGGCTCCCGGGGAGCTGTTTTTT.